These T cell receptor beta chains were read from a single sample in a study of cytomegalovirus exposure and HLA in healthy donors. The assay was immunoSEQ multiplex PCR, and TCRdb's table has in-frame clones only and misses some. The table includes 150,000 or so clones, 85% detected once. Sequencing was performed on PBMCs. The source of these receptors is a young man in good health and CMV-seropositive. The CDR3 runs from the conserved cysteine through the conserved F or W. D genes are given only for firm matches. A row's size may be missing; if present it is once, few, many or a size class.

j_call d_call clone_size v_call cdr3_nt cdr3_aa
TRBJ2-5 TRBD2 NA TRBV5-1 TGCGCCAGCAGCTTAGTGGGACTAGCGGGGGAAGGAGGGGAGACCCAGTACTTC CASSLVGLAGEGGETQYF
TRBJ2-3 TRBD2 NA TRBV4-3 TGCGCCAGCAGCCAAGATGATACTAGCGGGGGGTATGCAGATACGCAGTATTTT CASSQDDTSGGYADTQYF
TRBJ2-7 NA NA TRBV9 TGTGCCAGCAGCCTCTCGGGGGAGCAGTACTTC CASSLSGEQYF
TRBJ1-3 NA once TRBV5-1 TGCGCCAGCAGCTTGGCCGACAGACCCTCTGGAAACACCATATATTTT CASSLADRPSGNTIYF
TRBJ1-2 TRBD1 once TRBV6-4 TGTGCCAGCCTAATGACAGGGGGCGTAGGGTTTAACTATGGCTACACCTTC CASLMTGGVGFNYGYTF
TRBJ1-1 NA few TRBV19 TGTGCCAGTAGTATACAGGGGTTGAACACTGAAGCTTTCTTT CASSIQGLNTEAFF
TRBJ2-2 TRBD1 NA TRBV5-4 TGTGCCAGCAGCCTATGGACAGGGCCCGGGGAGCTGTTTTTT CASSLWTGPGELFF
TRBJ2-7 NA NA TRBV6-5 TGTGCCAGCAGCCCTGGCGGCCCTAACGAGCAGTACTTC CASSPGGPNEQYF
TRBJ2-7 TRBD1 NA TRBV5-4 TGTGCCAGCAGCCGACCCGGGACAGGCTACGAGCAGTACTTC CASSRPGTGYEQYF
TRBJ2-7 TRBD1 NA TRBV4-3 TGCGCCAGCAGCCAAGTTTCGAACAGGGGCTACGAGCAGTACTTC CASSQVSNRGYEQYF
TRBJ2-7 NA NA TRBV10-3 TGTGCCATCAGTGAGTCGAGACAACAAGAGCAGTACTTC CAISESRQQEQYF
TRBJ1-6 TRBD1 once TRBV6-1 TGTGCCAGCAGCCCGACAGGGGGTATTTCACCCCTCCACTTT CASSPTGGISPLHF
TRBJ2-3 TRBD2 once TRBV7-3 TGTGCCAGCAGCTTCACCGGGACTAGCGGGGGGGCCTCCAGCACAGATACGCAGTATTTT CASSFTGTSGGASSTDTQYF
TRBJ1-1 NA NA TRBV29-1 TGCAGCGTTGAGCCCGGGGGCACTGAAGCTTTCTTT CSVEPGGTEAFF
TRBJ1-2 NA NA TRBV5-1 TGCGCCAGCAGCTTGGCGGGTCCAGGGCTCTATGGCTACACCTTC CASSLAGPGLYGYTF
TRBJ2-7 TRBD1 NA TRBV18 TGTGCCAGCTCACCGACAGGGAGCTCCTACGAGCAGTACTTC CASSPTGSSYEQYF
TRBJ1-5 TRBD1 NA TRBV6-1 TGTGCCAGCAGCGGAGGGACAGGGCAGGGTCAGCCCCAGCATTTT CASSGGTGQGQPQHF
TRBJ2-3 NA NA TRBV7-2 TGTGCCAGCAGCTTAGATCTCGCGGGGGCCTACACAGATACGCAGTATTTT CASSLDLAGAYTDTQYF
TRBJ1-1 NA once TRBV7-2 TGTGCCAGCAGCTTACACAGAATAATGAACACTGAAGCTTTCTTT CASSLHRIMNTEAFF
TRBJ2-7 NA NA TRBV6-6 TGTGCCAGCAGTTTAAGCAGGGGATTCTACGAGCAGTACTTC CASSLSRGFYEQYF
TRBJ2-3 TRBD2 NA TRBV29-1 TGCAGCTGCCTCGGGGGGGCGGGCGCAGATACGCAGTATTTT CSCLGGAGADTQYF
TRBJ2-7 NA NA TRBV25-1 TGTGCCACCGGGGGGGCAGGGGGTTACTACGAGCAGTACTTC CATGGAGGYYEQYF
TRBJ1-2 TRBD1 NA TRBV9 TGTGCCAGCAGCGTAGAAAAGGGGGCAAACTATGGCTACACCTTC CASSVEKGANYGYTF
TRBJ1-1 NA NA TRBV7-9 TGTGCCAGCCGAGAGACAGGTGAGACTGAAGCTTTCTTT CASRETGETEAFF
TRBJ2-5 TRBD2 NA TRBV5-1 TGCGCCAGCAGCTTGTTTAGCGGGGTCGCGGAGACCCAGTACTTC CASSLFSGVAETQYF
TRBJ2-3 TRBD1 NA TRBV7-2 TGTGCCAGCAGTCTTCGAGGGGGACAGGGCACAGATACGCAGTATTTT CASSLRGGQGTDTQYF
TRBJ1-6 NA NA TRBV19 TGTGCCAGTAGTAAACGGGGTTTGAGCTCCTATAATTCACCCCTCCACTTT CASSKRGLSSYNSPLHF
TRBJ1-5 NA NA TRBV7-8 TGTGCCAGCAGCTTAGGCACCCGCGTAGCGAATCAGCCCCAGCATTTT CASSLGTRVANQPQHF
TRBJ1-2 NA NA TRBV5-1 TGCGCCAGCAGCTTGGGGAGGGCACATGGCTACACCTTC CASSLGRAHGYTF
TRBJ2-1 NA NA TRBV2 TGTGCCAGCAGCCGGGACTCCAACAATGAGCAGTTCTTC CASSRDSNNEQFF
TRBJ2-3 TRBD1 NA TRBV27 TGTGCCAGCAGTCCCCATACAGGGGGAGGCACAGATACGCAGTATTTT CASSPHTGGGTDTQYF
TRBJ1-6 NA once TRBV6-6 TGTGCCAGCAGTCCCATGACTGAGTATAATTCACCCCTCCACTTT CASSPMTEYNSPLHF
TRBJ1-5 NA few TRBV7-8 TGTGCCAGCAGCTTATCAAGACAGCCCCGGGTTCAGCCCCAGCATTTT CASSLSRQPRVQPQHF
TRBJ2-4 NA NA TRBV6-5 TGTGCCAGCAGTTACTCGTTACAGCCCGTGAACATTCAGTACTTC CASSYSLQPVNIQYF
TRBJ2-3 TRBD1 NA TRBV27 TGTGCCAGCAGTTTTGCGGACAGGGAGACGCAGTATTTT CASSFADRETQYF
TRBJ1-1 TRBD1 once TRBV19 TGTGCCAGTGTCGTAGAAACCAAGGGGGCGATGAACACTGAAGCTTTCTTT CASVVETKGAMNTEAFF
TRBJ2-2 NA once TRBV9 TGTGCCAGCAGCGTAGCCAGGGCCACCGGGGAGCTGTTTTTT CASSVARATGELFF
TRBJ2-7 TRBD1 NA TRBV7-6 TGTGCCAGCAGCCGGTTTGCAGGGGGCGGCGAGCAGTACTTC CASSRFAGGGEQYF
TRBJ2-1 TRBD2 NA TRBV19 TGTGCCAGTAGTATAGTCCCAGCGGGGGCCAACAATGAGCAGTTCTTC CASSIVPAGANNEQFF
TRBJ2-2 NA NA TRBV7-2 TGTGCCAGCTCCGTAGCACCCCACAACACCGGGGAGCTGTTTTTT CASSVAPHNTGELFF
TRBJ1-1 NA NA TRBV10-3 TGTGCCATCAGTGAGGCGGGCGCGAACACTGAAGCTTTCTTT CAISEAGANTEAFF
TRBJ1-2 NA NA TRBV18 TGTGCCAGCTCTAGACTGATGAGGACAGTAGACTATGGCTACACCTTC CASSRLMRTVDYGYTF
TRBJ1-4 NA NA TRBV20-1 TGCAGTGCCGGGGAGGAAAAACTGTTTTTT CSAGEEKLFF